Listed here are 8 T cell receptor beta chains from one sample, sequenced in a study of blood T cells in healthy people across ages. Combining a sample-barcoded 5' primer with a J-beta primer mix, a second PCR ran for roughly 7 to 11 cycles. Using its own MiXCR run on the 5' RACE reads, TCRdb lists one record per CDR3 protein. The sample holds roughly 930,000 distinct CDR3 sequences, roughly 52% seen once. What was sequenced was blood. These receptors all stem from a man aged 25 to 40 in good health.

V usage is TRBV7-2 and J usage is TRBJ2-1, with 14 bases lining up with TRBD2. Per germline, CDR1 SGHTA and CDR2 FQGNSA. CDR3 length: 20 amino acids. With V trimmed by 5 bases and J by 7 bases, 19 bases remained unmatched. CDR3 nucleotide sequence: TGTGCCAGCAGCCCTCTATTAACGACTAGCGGGGGGGCTGGTTTGAATGAGCAGTTCTTC. Residues: CASSPLLTTSGGAGLNEQFF.

This chain uses TRBV20-1 with TRBJ2-3, with 12 bases that match TRBD2. Unmatched junction bases numbered 5, after V lost 5 bases and J lost 2 bases. Germline loops: CDR1 DFQATT, CDR2 SNEGSKA (reference sequence). The CDR3 sequence is 15 residues long. The CDR3 region is CSAATSGGYTDTQYF. The CDR3 DNA is TGCAGTGCTGCGACTAGCGGGGGTTACACAGATACGCAGTATTTT.

V usage is TRBV18 and J usage is TRBJ1-4, with unresolved D. This CDR3 has 13 residues. V was pared by 2 bases and J by 5 bases, with 6 bases between. Germline CDR1 reads KGHSH; CDR2 reads LQKENI. Here the CDR3 reads CASSPYANEKLFF. CDR3 in DNA: TGTGCCAGCTCACCATATGCGAATGAAAAACTGTTTTTT.

This clonotype was seen a few times. The chain combines TRBV3-1 with TRBJ2-5, with TRBD2 matching over 9 bases. The germline gives CDR1 LGHDT, CDR2 YNNKEL (reference sequence). The CDR3 spans 17 residues. V trimming: 4 bases; J trimming: 0 bases; junction bases outside the gene matches: 9. The CDR3 sequence is CASSRNLAGAHQETQYF. The CDR3 DNA is TGTGCCAGCAGCCGGAACTTAGCGGGGGCCCACCAAGAGACCCAGTACTTC.

This clonotype was seen a handful of times. The gene calls are TRBV28 and TRBJ2-7, with D possibly TRBD2 on 5 matching bases. V dropped 1 base and J dropped 0 bases, with 13 bases sitting between them. The germline V gene has CDR1 MDHEN and CDR2 SYDVKM. CDR3 length: 16 amino acids. This CDR3 is CASSLYGRRSSYEQYF. DNA for the CDR3: TGTGCCAGCAGTTTATATGGCAGGAGGAGCTCCTACGAGCAGTACTTC.

This chain uses TRBV12-5 with TRBJ1-1, with D perhaps TRBD1 (5 bases). The CDR3 is made up of 13 amino acids. Trimming removed 2 bases from V and 8 bases from J, with 12 bases in between. In germline, CDR1 is LGHNT, CDR2 FRNRAP. The CDR3 DNA is TGTGCTAGTGGTTTGAGCCAGGGTCGAGAAGCTTTCTTT. Residues: CASGLSQGREAFF.

V is TRBV28 and J is TRBJ2-7, with 10 bases aligning to TRBD1. Germline CDR1 reads MDHEN; CDR2 reads SYDVKM. CDR3 length: 17 residues. Trimming at V came to 5 bases and at J to 2 bases, leaving 12 bases not matched to a gene. CDR3 DNA sequence: TGTGCCAGCAGTCCCCCCGTAGGACAGGGGGGGACCTACGAGCAGTACTTC. Translation: CASSPPVGQGGTYEQYF.

This chain joins TRBV9 and TRBJ1-1, with D possibly being TRBD1 (6 bases). The CDR3 runs to 12 residues. V was shortened by 0 bases and J by 11 bases, with 11 bases between the two germline ends. The germline V gene has CDR1 SGDLS and CDR2 YYNGEE. In nucleotides, the CDR3 is TGTGCCAGCAGCGTAGAAGGGGGGGCGGCTTTCTTT. Translation gives CASSVEGGAAFF.